The 31 T cell receptor beta chains below come from one sample, sequenced in a study of blood T cell repertoires in COVID-19. This table comes from immunoSEQ multiplex PCR, and its TCRdb copy is limited to in-frame clones, with some not included. The data show about 300,000 clones, 80% to 95% seen once. The material sequenced was PBMCs or T cells enriched from blood (not recorded which). These receptors were collected from a woman between 25 and 40 years old who had recovered from COVID-19.

This sequence joins TRBV11-3 and TRBJ2-1, with D uncertain. Germline V CDR1 and CDR2: SGHNT, YENEEA. The CDR3 loop spans 15 amino acids. V gave up 5 bases and J gave up 4 bases, with 15 bases separating them. This CDR3 reads CASSPDSVGYNEQFF. The CDR3, as DNA: TGTGCCAGCAGCCCCGACTCAGTTGGGTACAATGAGCAGTTCTTC.

The chain couples TRBV18 to TRBJ2-7, with D uncertain. The CDR3 has 12 amino acids. Germline V CDR1 and CDR2: KGHSH, LQKENI. Trimming left V 2 bases short and J 3 bases short, with 5 bases between. The CDR3 DNA sequence: TGTGCCAGCTCACCAGAGGTCTACGAGCAGTACTTC. It specifies CASSPEVYEQYF.

The chain combines TRBV4-1 with TRBJ1-3; 9 nucleotides align to TRBD1. Germline CDR1 and CDR2: MGHRA and YSYEKL. The V gene end was trimmed by 3 bases and the J gene end by 0 bases; junction bases not matched to a gene: 6. The CDR3 runs 17 residues. DNA for the CDR3: TGCGCCAGCAGCCACCCGGACAGGGGCCGCTCTGGAAACACCATATATTTT. Its protein is CASSHPDRGRSGNTIYF.

The chain combines TRBV11-2 with TRBJ2-1, with a possible D match to TRBD2 (5 bases). This CDR3 spans 18 amino acids. Trimming removed 3 bases from V and 2 bases from J, with 20 bases in between. Germline V gene sequence: CDR1 SGHAT, CDR2 FQNNGV. The CDR3 sequence is CASSFAQRIGSTYNEQFF. In DNA form, the CDR3 reads TGTGCCAGCAGCTTTGCCCAAAGAATAGGGAGCACCTACAATGAGCAGTTCTTC.

This chain links TRBV7-9 with TRBJ1-2; 7 bases map to TRBD1. V lost 6 bases, J lost 5 bases, and 3 bases stayed unmatched. CDR1 SEHNR and CDR2 FQNEAQ come from the germline V gene (reference sequence). This CDR3 is built from 12 residues. The CDR3 nucleotides are TGTGCCAGCAGTATGACAGGGTATGGCTACACCTTC. Translation gives CASSMTGYGYTF. Using reference TRBV7-9 and TRBJ1-2 for the parts outside the CDR3, the full variable domain is DTGVSQNPRHKITKRGQNVTFRCDPISEHNRLYWYRQTLGQGPEFLTYFQNEAQLEKSRLLSDRFSAERPKGSFSTLEIQRTEQGDSAMYLCASSMTGYGYTFGSGTRLTVV.

The chain employs TRBV27 and TRBJ1-5, with unresolved D. Germline values: CDR1 MNHEY, CDR2 SMNVEV (reference sequence). The CDR3 totals 14 residues. V lost 6 bases to trimming and J lost 0 bases, with 9 bases between them. For the CDR3, the DNA is TGTGCCAGCAGGAGCGGGTCTAGCAATCAGCCCCAGCATTTT. Its protein product is CASRSGSSNQPQHF.

The chain uses TRBV19 and TRBJ2-3; D ambiguous. This CDR3 has 13 residues. V was trimmed by 10 bases and J by 2 bases, leaving 13 bases between them. CDR1 is LNHDA and CDR2 is SQIVND in the germline V gene (reference sequence). CDR3 DNA sequence: TGTGCCACCACTCCGACAAACACAGATACGCAGTATTTT. As protein: CATTPTNTDTQYF.

The chain combines TRBV9 with TRBJ1-1, with TRBD1 as a possible D gene (5 bases). Germline V gene sequence: CDR1 SGDLS, CDR2 YYNGEE. Trimming removed 0 bases from V and 0 bases from J, with 12 bases in between. The CDR3 consists of 16 residues. The CDR3 DNA reads TGTGCCAGCAGCGTAGGGGCAGGGTCAATGAACACTGAAGCTTTCTTT. It codes for CASSVGAGSMNTEAFF.

Details on this clone: Germline and junction disagree at one end, which may indicate a read error. The V call is TRBV7-7, the J call TRBJ2-1, with TRBD1 identical over 7 bases. The CDR3 is made up of 13 amino acids. Germline values: CDR1 SSHAT, CDR2 FNYEAQ (reference sequence). CDR3: CASSLDRENEQFF. The CDR3 DNA follows: TGTGCTAGCAGCTTAGACAGGGAAAATGAGCAGTTCTTC.

V usage is TRBV28 and J usage is TRBJ1-5, with D possibly TRBD1 on 5 matching bases. This CDR3 contains 16 residues. V lost 5 bases to trimming and J lost 1 base, with 15 bases between them. The germline V gene has CDR1 MDHEN and CDR2 SYDVKM. CDR3 region: CASSRVGGLSNQPQHF. The CDR3 nucleotides are TGTGCCAGCAGTCGAGTCGGGGGGTTGAGCAATCAGCCCCAGCATTTT.

V and J are TRBV5-1 and TRBJ2-1; 16 nucleotides agree with TRBD2. Trimming cost V 4 bases and J 7 bases; bases outside gene matches: 11. This CDR3 has 18 amino acids. Germline V gives CDR1 SGHRS, CDR2 YFSETQ. The CDR3 DNA is TGCGCCAGCAGCACCGGGACTAGCGGGAGGGCGGGGATAAATGAGCAGTTCTTC. Amino acids: CASSTGTSGRAGINEQFF.

J is TRBJ2-7 and V is TRBV5-8; 13 positions match TRBD2. Germline CDR1 reads SGHTS; CDR2 reads YDEGEE. The ends lost 4 bases at V and 3 bases at J; junction bases unmatched: 13. CDR3 length: 18 residues. The CDR3 sequence: CASSLGDPWTSGGYEQYF. CDR3 sequence (DNA): TGTGCCAGCAGCCTGGGGGACCCCTGGACTAGCGGGGGCTACGAGCAGTACTTC.

This chain connects TRBV6-5 to TRBJ1-1; 7 bases fit TRBD1. The length of the CDR3 is 13 residues. Trimming removed 8 bases from V and 3 bases from J; junction bases left unmatched: 6. Germline V CDR1 and CDR2: MNHEY, SVGAGI. The CDR3 is CASLGTAYTEAFF. CDR3 in DNA: TGTGCCAGCCTTGGGACAGCATACACTGAAGCTTTCTTT.

The V and J genes are TRBV19 and TRBJ2-2; tentatively, D is TRBD1 (5 bases). This CDR3 comprises 12 residues. Germline CDR1 and CDR2: LNHDA and SQIVND (reference sequence). V was shortened by 6 bases and J by 7 bases, with 9 bases between the two germline ends. In DNA form, the CDR3 reads TGTGCCAGTAGGACAAGGGGCGGGGAGCTGTTTTTT. It yields the protein CASRTRGGELFF.

V and J are TRBV6-5 and TRBJ2-2, with TRBD1 matching over 9 bases. The CDR3 consists of 15 residues. Germline CDR1 is MNHEY and CDR2 is SVGAGI. The V segment lost 3 bases and the J segment 5 bases; nucleotides outside the gene matches: 4. The CDR3 spells CASSYGTGQTGELFF. The CDR3 region has the DNA TGTGCCAGCAGTTATGGGACAGGGCAAACCGGGGAGCTGTTTTTT.

The V and J genes are TRBV27 and TRBJ2-3, with 7 bases that match TRBD1. Germline-derived CDR1 and CDR2 are MNHEY and SMNVEV (reference sequence). The CDR3 has 16 amino acids. V dropped 5 bases and J dropped 2; count of bases not matched to a gene: 10. CDR3 protein: CASSGRVQGITDTQYF. The CDR3 nucleotides read TGTGCCAGCAGTGGTCGGGTACAGGGGATCACAGATACGCAGTATTTT.

V gene TRBV28 combines with J gene TRBJ1-5; 7 bases agree with TRBD1. The CDR3 sequence is 16 residues long. J lost 4 bases, V lost 2 bases, and 8 bases had no gene match. The germline V gene has CDR1 MDHEN and CDR2 SYDVKM. In DNA, the CDR3 is TGTGCCAGCAGTTTAGTTTGGAGGGGGCTAAATCAGCCCCAGCATTTT. Amino acids: CASSLVWRGLNQPQHF.

The chain carries TRBV19 and TRBJ2-3; TRBD2 aligns across 8 bases. Germline V CDR1 and CDR2: LNHDA, SQIVND (reference sequence). The V segment lost 9 bases and the J segment 2 bases; nucleotides outside the gene matches: 25. This CDR3 region has 20 residues. The CDR3 DNA is TGTGCCAGCGGGAGGCGGGGGGTCTCTCCACAGCAACAAAACACAGATACGCAGTATTTT. Translated: CASGRRGVSPQQQNTDTQYF.

J is TRBJ2-3 and V is TRBV4-1; tentatively, D is TRBD2 (6 bases). Trimming took 0 bases from V and 0 from J, leaving 13 bases between them. The length of the CDR3 is 17 residues. Germline V lookup: CDR1 MGHRA, CDR2 YSYEKL. The CDR3 here is CASSQDLASASTDTQYF. The CDR3 DNA is TGCGCCAGCAGCCAAGATCTCGCTAGCGCTAGCACAGATACGCAGTATTTT.

The V and J genes are TRBV10-3 and TRBJ2-1; TRBD1 matches at 7 bases. CDR3 length: 13 amino acids. Per germline, CDR1 ENHRY and CDR2 SYGVKD. After removal of 6 bases from V and 4 bases from J, the junction contained 3 bases not matched to a gene. CDR3 amino acids: CAISGTVYNEQFF. The CDR3 bases are TGTGCCATCAGCGGGACAGTTTACAATGAGCAGTTCTTC.

The CDR3 coding sequence is TGTGCCAGCAGTTCCCTGGACATCTACGAGCAGTACTTC. Encoded protein: CASSSLDIYEQYF. The chain combines TRBV28 with TRBJ2-7; maybe TRBD1 (5 bases). V was trimmed by 4 bases and J by 3 bases, leaving 10 bases between them. The CDR3 runs 13 residues. CDR1 is MDHEN, CDR2 SYDVKM, per germline.

The chain uses TRBV4-1 and TRBJ2-1; D remains unclear. The CDR3 covers 17 residues. Germline lookup yields CDR1 MGHRA and CDR2 YSYEKL. The V gene lost 0 bases and the J gene lost 3 bases, with 15 bases spanning the gap. CDR3 bases: TGCGCCAGCAGCCAAGAGCGGCGGCGTTCCCACTACAATGAGCAGTTCTTC. Its protein is CASSQERRRSHYNEQFF.

The DNA for the CDR3 is TGCGCCAGCAGCCCCCTACAGAGTAGCTCTGGAAACACCATATATTTT. Translating it yields CASSPLQSSSGNTIYF. The J gene is TRBJ1-3, the V gene TRBV5-1; unclear D gene. This CDR3 contains 16 residues. Germline V CDR1 and CDR2: SGHRS, YFSETQ. V was clipped by 4 bases and J by 0 bases, with 14 bases between them.

The CDR3 here is CSVEDAGQGISYEQYF. The CDR3 coding sequence is TGCAGCGTTGAAGACGCTGGACAGGGGATATCCTACGAGCAGTACTTC. The gene calls are TRBV29-1 and TRBJ2-7; TRBD1 matches 9 bases. Germline trimming cut 0 bases from V and 1 base from J; bases unmatched to any gene: 7. CDR1 is SQVTM, CDR2 ANQGSEA, per germline. This CDR3 is 16 amino acids long.

The genes are TRBV5-6 and TRBJ2-1; 8 bases agree with TRBD2. V dropped 6 bases and J dropped 4; count of bases not matched to a gene: 9. The germline V gene encodes CDR1 SGHDT and CDR2 YYEEEE. The CDR3 has 15 amino acids. Here the CDR3 DNA reads TGTGCCAGCACAGAACCGGGACTAGGTTACAATGAGCAGTTCTTC. Its translation: CASTEPGLGYNEQFF.

This clone was counted once. The chain carries TRBV28 and TRBJ2-1, with D perhaps matching TRBD2 (6 bases). Germline CDR1 reads MDHEN; CDR2 reads SYDVKM. The CDR3 totals 19 residues. V was shortened by 8 bases and J by 2 bases, with 28 bases between the two germline ends. CDR3 region: CASLSSRGSGRATYNEQFF. Here the CDR3 DNA reads TGTGCCAGCCTCTCCAGTCGGGGGAGTGGGAGAGCCACCTACAATGAGCAGTTCTTC.

The rearrangement uses TRBV6-2 or TRBV6-3 and TRBJ2-5; maybe TRBD1 (6 bases). Trimming pared 1 base from V and 0 bases from J, leaving 12 bases between. Germline V gives CDR1 MNHEY, CDR2 SVGEGT. CDR3 size: 16 residues. CDR3 sequence (DNA): TGTGCCAGCAGTTACTTACCGGGACACCACCAAGAGACCCAGTACTTC. It encodes CASSYLPGHHQETQYF.

This clone was detected once. The rearrangement joins TRBV4-3 to TRBJ1-3; D is perhaps TRBD1 (5 bases). V gave up 3 bases and J gave up 0 bases, with 15 bases separating them. CDR3 length: 17 residues. Germline lookup yields CDR1 LGHNA and CDR2 YSLEER. The chain's CDR3 is CASSHSAGPISGNTIYF. CDR3 DNA sequence: TGCGCCAGCAGCCATTCTGCAGGGCCTATCTCTGGAAACACCATATATTTT.

V and J are TRBV11-2 and TRBJ2-5; D may be TRBD1 (5 bases). This CDR3 has 13 residues. In germline, CDR1 is SGHAT, CDR2 FQNNGV. Trimming cost V 3 bases and J 4 bases, with 9 bases left between them. The CDR3 region has the DNA TGTGCCAGCAGCTTGAGCAGGGTAGAGACCCAGTACTTC. Translated: CASSLSRVETQYF.

This sequence joins TRBV10-3 and TRBJ2-3; perhaps D is TRBD1 or TRBD2 (7 bases each). CDR3 length equals 14 residues. Trimming removed 10 bases from V and 6 bases from J, with 20 bases in between. Germline CDR1 and CDR2: ENHRY and SYGVKD. The CDR3 coding sequence is TGTGCCACCAGGGGGGGTGGGAGAGGGGATACGCAGTATTTT. This sequence encodes CATRGGGRGDTQYF.

This clone showed up just once. Here the CDR3 reads CASNPGGRYSPLHF. The CDR3 region has the DNA TGTGCCTCAAATCCAGGGGGCAGGTATTCACCCCTCCACTTT. This rearrangement joins TRBV30 to TRBJ1-6, with 8 bases aligning to TRBD1. This CDR3 comprises 14 residues. Germline V lookup: CDR1 GTSNPN, CDR2 SVGIG (reference sequence). The J segment lost 8 bases and the V segment lost 7 bases, leaving 10 bases of the junction unmatched.